Each of the 9 T cell receptor beta chains below was sequenced from the same sample in a study of neurological immune-mediated disorders. TCRdb re-called the 5' RACE reads through MiXCR, storing one row per CDR3 protein. The data hold 80,000 or so distinct CDR3 sequences, with 9.4% observed a single time. Sequencing used PBMCs. The receptors shown here come from a man aged 50-59 years in good health.

There are many counts of this clonotype. The chain couples TRBV7-2 to TRBJ2-6, with D unresolved. V lost 2 bases to trimming and J lost 0 bases, with 5 bases between them. Germline values: CDR1 SGHTA, CDR2 FQGNSA. This CDR3 spans 15 amino acids. CDR3 sequence: CASSLSDSGANVLTF. The CDR3 bases are TGTGCCAGCAGCTTATCGGACTCTGGGGCCAACGTCCTGACTTTC. Complete variable domain (other parts from reference TRBV7-2 and TRBJ2-6): GAGVSQSPSNKVTEKGKDVELRCDPISGHTALYWYRQSLGQGLEFLIYFQGNSAPDKSGLPSDRFSAERTGGSVSTLTIQRTQQEDSAVYLCASSLSDSGANVLTFGAGSRLTVL.

This clonotype was recorded at least ten times. V and J are TRBV27 and TRBJ2-2; unclear D gene. CDR3 length: 12 amino acids. CDR1 is MNHEY and CDR2 is SMNVEV in the germline V gene (reference sequence). The ends were cut back, 2 bases at V and 6 bases at J, with 4 bases in the middle. CDR3 coding DNA: TGTGCCAGCAGTTTAATCTCCGGGGAGCTGTTTTTT. Its protein is CASSLISGELFF.

This clonotype was detected ten times or more. This chain uses TRBV16 with TRBJ2-4, with a tentative D call TRBD1 (5 bases). V gave up 2 bases and J gave up 6 bases, with 11 bases separating them. Germline values: CDR1 KGHSY, CDR2 FQNENV. CDR3 size: 14 residues. CDR3 in DNA: TGTGCCAGCAGCCAAAGGAAGGGGTTAAACATTCAGTACTTC. This gives the protein CASSQRKGLNIQYF. Full variable domain (rest looked up from reference TRBV16 and TRBJ2-4): GEEVAQTPKHLVRGEGQKAKLYCAPIKGHSYVFWYQQVLKNEFKFLISFQNENVFDETGMPKERFSAKCLPNSPCSLEIQATKLEDSAVYFCASSQRKGLNIQYFGAGTRLSVL.

This clonotype was seen repeatedly, ten times or more. The rearrangement uses TRBV5-1 and TRBJ2-1, with a weak D call TRBD2 (6 bases). The CDR3 length is 13 residues. Germline V CDR1 and CDR2: SGHRS, YFSETQ. Trimming cost V 5 bases and J 5 bases, with 11 bases left between them. Here the CDR3 reads CASRRGLDNEQFF. The CDR3 region has the DNA TGCGCCAGCAGGCGGGGCCTAGACAATGAGCAGTTCTTC.

The sample holds many counts of this clonotype. This chain connects TRBV11-1 to TRBJ2-1; the D gene is possibly TRBD1 (6 bases). The CDR3 totals 15 residues. The V gene's germline CDR1 is SGHAT and CDR2 FQDESV (reference sequence). Trimming removed 1 base at V and 5 bases at J, with 12 bases between. CDR3 in amino acids: CASSLDRVVDNEQFF. CDR3 coding DNA: TGTGCCAGCAGCTTAGACAGGGTTGTGGACAATGAGCAGTTCTTC. Full variable domain (outside the CDR3, taken from reference TRBV11-1 and TRBJ2-1): EAEVAQSPRYKITEKSQAVAFWCDPISGHATLYWYRQILGQGPELLVQFQDESVVDDSQLPKDRFSAERLKGVDSTLKIQPAELGDSAMYLCASSLDRVVDNEQFFGPGTRLTVL.

A word on this clonotype: The junction shows a germline mismatch at one end, possibly a read error. This chain links TRBV30 with TRBJ2-1; 11 bases line up with TRBD2. The CDR3 runs 13 residues. Germline CDR1 reads GTSNPN; CDR2 reads SVGIG (reference sequence). CDR3 protein: CAWSVQLAGELIF. The CDR3 bases are TGTGCCTGGAGTGTACAACTAGCGGGAGAGCTGATCTTC.

This clonotype was counted many times. The chain links TRBV6-6 to TRBJ2-2; unclear D gene. Germline V gene lookup returns CDR1 MNHNY and CDR2 SVGAGI (reference sequence). Deletions cut 7 bases from V and 7 bases from J, with 10 bases between. The CDR3 sequence is 12 residues long. CDR3 coding DNA: TGTGCCAGCAAGGGAACAATCGGGGAGCTGTTTTTT. Protein: CASKGTIGELFF.

A note on this clonotype: The junction and the germline gene differ at one end; a read error may be behind it. CDR3: CSTRDQGSGIDTQYF. In nucleotides, the CDR3 is TGCAGTACTAGAGATCAAGGTAGCGGGATAGATACGCAGTATTTT. The gene calls are TRBV20-1 and TRBJ2-3; 8 positions match TRBD2. The CDR3 extends over 15 amino acids. Germline V lookup: CDR1 DFQATT, CDR2 SNEGSKA (reference sequence).

This clonotype was found many times. The rearrangement uses TRBV20-1 and TRBJ1-6; D is uncertain. The CDR3 loop spans 14 amino acids. Trimming took off 6 bases at V and 2 bases at J, with 11 bases between the two ends. The germline V gene encodes CDR1 DFQATT and CDR2 SNEGSKA (reference sequence). In DNA, the CDR3 is TGCAGTGCCCCAAGGTCGACCTATAATTCACCCCTCCACTTT. Translating it yields CSAPRSTYNSPLHF.